The 2 T cell receptor beta chains listed next were all sequenced from one sample in a study of T-cell memory formation after mild COVID-19. TCRdb recomputed calls from the 5' RACE reads with MiXCR, one row per CDR3 protein. The sample gives about 130,000 distinct CDR3 sequences, about 6% of which show up once; roughly 2% is in the top ten. Input material: PBMCs or a T cell subset sorted from them (not recorded which). Source of these receptors: an adult woman who had mild COVID-19 (a few samples of this study predate the infection). Cell type and time point are not known.

The J gene is TRBJ1-1, the V gene TRBV30; 7 positions match TRBD1. V lost 2 bases and J lost 0; bases outside the gene matches: 3. The CDR3 totals 14 residues. Germline assignment: CDR1 GTSNPN and CDR2 SVGIG (reference sequence). CDR3 residues: CAWSRDSMNTEAFF. CDR3 bases: TGTGCCTGGAGTAGGGACAGCATGAACACTGAAGCTTTCTTT.

This clonotype was seen a handful of times. The chain couples TRBV25-1 to TRBJ2-5, with a tentative D call TRBD2 (7 bases). Germline V gene lookup returns CDR1 MGHDK and CDR2 SYGVNS. Between the trimmed V and J ends, which lost 2 bases and 1 base, there was a span of 11 bases. The CDR3 runs 15 residues. CDR3 coding DNA: TGTGCCAGCAGTGAAGGGGGGGGGCTCCAAGAGACCCAGTACTTC. Residues: CASSEGGGLQETQYF.